This T cell receptor (beta chain) was sequenced during a study of PD-1 blockade in classical Hodgkin lymphoma. General study results and limits: The study found complete responders had baseline diversity similar to newly diagnosed patients.

Noted time point: cycle 4 day 1 (C4D1), after less than 7 weeks of nivolumab. Every patient was affected by relapse after autologous stem cell transplantation, while exposure to brentuximab vedotin was not uniform. In its sample, this clone was seen a few times. The antigen is not known. TCRdb keeps only in-frame clones here, not all; method: immunoSEQ multiplex PCR. The sample has 7,500 to 9,500 clones, roughly 89% seen once; the top ten hold around 35%. CDR1 and CDR2 (germline): MGHRA, YSYEKL. The length of the CDR3 is 15 residues. Trimming cost V 4 bases and J 7 bases; bases outside gene matches: 7.

This clonotype was obtained from a human donor with classical Hodgkin lymphoma. The sequenced sample was peripheral blood mononuclear cells (PBMCs), obtained before the fourth cycle of nivolumab. The chain carries TRBV4-1 and TRBJ2-1; the match to TRBD2 covers 10 bases. The CDR3 coding sequence is TGCGCCAGCAGCCGCGACTGGGGACTAGCGAATGAGCAGTTCTTC. This gives the protein CASSRDWGLANEQFF.